The 20 T cell receptor beta chains below come from one sample, sequenced in a study of blood T cell repertoires in COVID-19. Sequencing used immunoSEQ multiplex PCR; TCRdb keeps in-frame clones, though not all of them. Of over 100,000 clones detected, approximately 88% appear once; the ten largest clones hold 10%. Sequencing used peripheral blood. These TCRs come from a man between 45 and 60 years old with acute or convalescent COVID-19.

This clone occurred once. The CDR3 region has the DNA TGTGCCATCAGTGACCCGGGACTAAGGCCCCAAGGGGCCAACGTCCTGACTTTC. Its translation: CAISDPGLRPQGANVLTF. V and J are TRBV10-3 and TRBJ2-6; 7 positions match TRBD2. This CDR3 is built from 18 residues. Germline trimming cut 3 bases from V and 4 bases from J; bases unmatched to any gene: 12. From germline, CDR1 is ENHRY and CDR2 SYGVKD.

The rearrangement joins TRBV2 to TRBJ1-5; D is possibly TRBD1 (6 bases). Per germline, CDR1 SNHLY and CDR2 FYNNEI. The CDR3 is 14 residues long. Trimming removed 5 bases from V and 7 bases from J, with 15 bases in between. The CDR3 spells CASSPQGLGQPQHF. The CDR3 bases are TGTGCCAGCAGTCCACAGGGATTAGGGCAGCCCCAGCATTTT.

The rearrangement uses TRBV5-1 and TRBJ2-1, with D unresolved. The germline CDR1 and CDR2 sequences are SGHRS and YFSETQ. Trimming removed 5 bases at V and 10 bases at J, with 13 bases between. The CDR3 totals 12 residues. CDR3 loop: CASSFTYNEQFF. In DNA form, the CDR3 reads TGCGCCAGCAGTTTTACATATAACGAGCAGTTCTTC.

V and J are TRBV2 and TRBJ1-2, with D hard to call. The V end was cut by 6 bases, the J end by 6 bases, with 5 bases between. The CDR3 covers 10 residues. Looked up from germline, CDR1 is SNHLY and CDR2 is FYNNEI. CDR3 bases: TGTGCCAGCAGCGGTAATGGCTACACCTTC. Its translation: CASSGNGYTF.

The V and J genes are TRBV5-5 and TRBJ1-2; 7 nucleotides agree with TRBD1. The V gene end was trimmed by 2 bases and the J gene end by 5 bases; junction bases not matched to a gene: 6. Germline CDR1 reads SGHKS; CDR2 reads YYEKEE (reference sequence). The length of the CDR3 is 14 residues. The CDR3 coding sequence is TGTGCCAGCAGCTTTTCCGGGACAGTTTATGGCTACACCTTC. The encoded protein is CASSFSGTVYGYTF.

V and J are TRBV6-5 and TRBJ2-7, with a possible D match to TRBD2 (5 bases). The CDR3 runs to 11 residues. V lost 0 bases to trimming and J lost 9 bases, with 6 bases between them. Germline CDR1 reads MNHEY; CDR2 reads SVGAGI. DNA for the CDR3: TGTGCCAGCAGTTACTCCGGGATGCAGTACTTC. This gives the protein CASSYSGMQYF.

The rearrangement joins TRBV9 to TRBJ1-3, with D perhaps TRBD1 (5 bases). CDR1 SGDLS and CDR2 YYNGEE come from the germline V gene. Between the trimmed V and J ends, which lost 3 bases and 3 bases, there was a span of 13 bases. The CDR3 is 15 residues long. The CDR3: CASSARQWSGNTIYF. The CDR3 DNA sequence: TGTGCCAGCAGCGCACGACAGTGGAGTGGAAACACCATATATTTT. Using reference TRBV9 and TRBJ1-3 for the parts outside the CDR3, the full variable domain is DSGVTQTPKHLITATGQRVTLRCSPRSGDLSVYWYQQSLDQGLQFLIQYYNGEERAKGNILERFSAQQFPDLHSELNLSSLELGDSALYFCASSARQWSGNTIYFGEGSWLTVV.

This rearrangement joins TRBV7-6 to TRBJ2-1; D is ambiguous. The germline V gene encodes CDR1 SGHVS and CDR2 FNYEAQ. This CDR3 is 14 amino acids long. V lost 5 bases, J lost 8 bases, and 16 bases lay in between. The CDR3 loop is CASSDPGPLDEQFF. The CDR3 nucleotides read TGTGCCAGCAGCGATCCGGGTCCATTGGATGAGCAGTTCTTC.

The chain employs TRBV5-6 and TRBJ2-1; TRBD2 matches 8 bases. V shed 4 bases and J 7 bases; nucleotides not matched to a gene: 13. The CDR3 covers 16 residues. Germline loops: CDR1 SGHDT, CDR2 YYEEEE. CDR3 protein: CASSHDDSSGLNEQFF. In nucleotides, the CDR3 is TGTGCCAGCAGCCATGATGACTCTAGCGGGCTTAATGAGCAGTTCTTC.

The chain joins TRBV19 to TRBJ2-1; D is ambiguous. The CDR3 has 13 residues. V dropped 2 bases and J dropped 4 bases, with 6 bases sitting between them. Germline V lookup: CDR1 LNHDA, CDR2 SQIVND (reference sequence). The CDR3 is CASSIQLYNEQFF. The CDR3 DNA follows: TGTGCCAGTAGTATACAGTTATACAATGAGCAGTTCTTC.

The chain is built from TRBV20-1 and TRBJ1-2; weak D call: TRBD1 (6 bases). CDR3 length equals 11 residues. The germline V gene encodes CDR1 DFQATT and CDR2 SNEGSKA (reference sequence). V lost 8 bases to trimming and J lost 2 bases, with 9 bases between them. In nucleotides, the CDR3 is TGCAGTCCAACAGGGAACTATGGCTACACCTTC. This sequence encodes CSPTGNYGYTF.

V usage is TRBV6-1 and J usage is TRBJ1-1, with 8 bases that match TRBD1. After removal of 5 bases from V and 6 bases from J, the junction contained 11 bases not matched to a gene. Looked up from germline, CDR1 is MNHNS and CDR2 is SASEGT. This CDR3 region has 15 residues. The CDR3 loop reads CASSPGQGLGPEAFF. As DNA, the CDR3 is TGTGCCAGCAGTCCCGGACAGGGTCTGGGCCCTGAAGCTTTCTTT.

The chain uses TRBV2 and TRBJ2-1, with 7 bases identical to TRBD2. The J segment lost 9 bases and the V segment lost 8 bases, leaving 10 bases of the junction unmatched. The CDR3 runs to 13 residues. The germline CDR1 and CDR2 sequences are SNHLY and FYNNEI. The chain's CDR3 is CASRREGLGEQFF. The CDR3 DNA reads TGTGCCAGCCGTAGGGAGGGCCTAGGTGAGCAGTTCTTC. Variable domain in full (rest from reference TRBV2 and TRBJ2-1): EPEVTQTPSHQVTQMGQEVILRCVPISNHLYFYWYRQILGQKVEFLVSFYNNEISEKSEIFDDQFSVERPDGSNFTLKIRSTKLEDSAMYFCASRREGLGEQFFGPGTRLTVL.

CDR3 sequence (DNA): TGTGCCAGCAGCGAATTTAGGACAGGGGCTGGAGGAGCTTTCTTT. This codes for CASSEFRTGAGGAFF. This rearrangement joins TRBV4-2 to TRBJ1-1; 9 nucleotides match TRBD1. V gave up 5 bases and J gave up 10 bases; unmatched junction bases: 14. In germline, CDR1 is LGHNA, CDR2 YNFKEQ. The CDR3 is 15 residues long.

This chain joins TRBV7-9 and TRBJ1-2; the D is unclear. The germline V gene has CDR1 SEHNR and CDR2 FQNEAQ (reference sequence). This CDR3 has 13 amino acids. V was shortened by 5 bases and J by 4 bases, with 11 bases between the two germline ends. CDR3 region: CASSPSGPYGYTF. CDR3 sequence (DNA): TGTGCCAGCAGCCCAAGCGGACCCTATGGCTACACCTTC.

The V gene is TRBV7-6, the J gene TRBJ1-6; TRBD1 aligns across 8 bases. The CDR3 loop spans 15 amino acids. The V and J ends lost 1 base and 6 bases, in that order; junction bases with no gene match: 2. CDR1 and CDR2 from the germline V gene are SGHVS and FNYEAQ. CDR3 sequence: CASSLGQGPNSPLHF. For the CDR3, the DNA is TGTGCCAGCAGCTTAGGACAGGGGCCTAATTCACCCCTCCACTTT.

The chain recombines TRBV11-2 with TRBJ2-7, with a weak D call TRBD2 (6 bases). The CDR3 spans 15 residues. Per the germline V gene, CDR1 is SGHAT and CDR2 is FQNNGV. Trimming pared 1 base from V and 0 bases from J, leaving 10 bases between. The CDR3 region has the DNA TGTGCCAGCAGCTTAGTTTTTAGCGGCTCCTACGAGCAGTACTTC. Its protein is CASSLVFSGSYEQYF.

This chain links TRBV19 with TRBJ1-1; 9 bases line up with TRBD1. Per the germline V gene, CDR1 is LNHDA and CDR2 is SQIVND (reference sequence). The CDR3 sequence is 16 residues long. V shed 7 bases, J shed 0 bases, and the junction held 9 bases outside the gene matches. The CDR3 loop reads CASIGYGTGLNTEAFF. CDR3 DNA: TGTGCCAGTATAGGCTATGGGACAGGGCTGAACACTGAAGCTTTCTTT.

This clone was observed once. The chain employs TRBV9 and TRBJ1-2; no firm D call. Looked up from germline, CDR1 is SGDLS and CDR2 is YYNGEE. V lost 6 bases and J lost 4, with 16 bases in between. The CDR3 extends over 14 amino acids. DNA for the CDR3: TGTGCCAGCAACGAGATAGGGAGCCGCTATGGCTACACCTTC. It encodes CASNEIGSRYGYTF.

The chain employs TRBV14 and TRBJ1-6; TRBD1 matches 8 bases. Germline CDR1 is SGHDN and CDR2 is FVKESK. V lost 4 bases, J lost 4 bases, and 6 bases stayed unmatched. The CDR3 contains 16 residues. The CDR3 loop reads CASSPGTGLYNSPLHF. CDR3 DNA sequence: TGTGCCAGCAGCCCAGGGACAGGACTGTATAATTCACCCCTCCACTTT.